The T cell receptor beta chain described here comes from a study of beta chain features in type 1 diabetes (dated by TCRdb to 2017 to 2018). At the level of the whole study: Patients and healthy donors did not differ in mean age, gender distribution, total cell number or subset yield. The study compared the TCRB repertoires of sorted circulating CD4+ T cell subsets in recently diagnosed type 1 diabetes patients with those in matched healthy donors. Regulatory and stem cell-like memory subsets were isolated from only 8 patients and about eight healthy donors, whereas naive and central memory subsets came from all 30 or so donors. A total of approximately 100 million sorted cells were examined across all samples, and the number of cells per subset was strongly correlated with RNA yield. Paper-wide results and their limitations: Type 1 diabetes patients showed a moderate but significant shortening of TCRB CDR3 length in all four CD4+ subsets. Only small numbers of individuals were included in the HLA sub-analyses, which left unresolved whether HLA type had any influence on TCRB rearrangement. The naive, central memory and regulatory TCRB repertoires appeared to resemble one another more closely among patients than among healthy donors. At VDJ recombination sites, type 1 diabetes patients had fewer insertions and more deleted nucleotides, which implies abnormalities in thymic rearrangement. Because cDNA was sequenced instead of genomic DNA, activated cells with high expression could be over-represented, although the groups did not differ in activation or CD3 levels. PCR may preferentially amplify shorter templates, but because patient and control samples were amplified and corrected together, any resulting skew would affect both groups equally.

Notes on this clone: This receptor's antigen is unknown. Base qualities are not provided; no much larger clone lies one nucleotide away.

The High Capacity cDNA Reverse Transcription Kit was used to reverse transcribe all of the isolated RNA, meaning that expressed TCRB transcripts were what got sequenced. Deep immunoSEQ sequencing was applied to naive, central memory and regulatory T cell samples, giving an average of about 3.8 million total reads per sample. Sorted cells were lysed in RLT buffer and RNA was extracted with DNase-treated RNeasy Micro or Mini kits, depending on cell number. To prevent cross-contamination, each cell subset was processed individually, whereas patient and healthy donor samples were processed jointly. The immunoSEQ multiplex PCR was used to amplify TCRB sequences from cDNA, yielding 87-bp fragments that span the CDR3 region. Sequencing of the amplicons was performed on the Illumina HiSeq platform. The source study handled its data this way. PCR bias was computationally corrected using synthetic template baselines, reads within Hamming distance 2 were collapsed, and singletons that could not be merged were discarded. Reads were aligned to IMGT to assign V, D and J genes, CDR3 length, and insertions or deletions at six rearrangement sites. Within each subset, clonotype counts were normalized to the number of sorted cells before true diversity and Gini coefficients were calculated with the tcR R package. The overlap coefficient, calculated on TCRB nucleotide sequences, was used to measure repertoire sharing. Out-of-frame TCRB sequences from naive cells were analyzed as a proxy for the pre-selection repertoire. TCRdb re-hosts the immuneACCESS table, in-frame sequences only. Its copies lack some clones; in the studies checked, an unresolved V gene accounts for under half of them, and the cause for the rest is not known. The DNA gave D and trimming, while V, J and clone size come from that table. Here the sample has around 600,000 clones; over 10% occur a single time. Around 0.12% of the sample goes to the ten largest clones.

A single peripheral blood draw of about 116 mL on average was collected from each donor into heparinised tubes. A BD FACSAria II was used to sort naive, central memory, regulatory and stem cell-like memory CD4+ T cells with a panel that included CD45RO, CCR7, CD25, CD127, CD95 and CD27. All sorted populations exceeded 95% purity. PBMCs were isolated immediately by Lymphoprep density gradient centrifugation and stained directly without culture. Samples were stained and sorted in pairs, with one healthy donor and one patient per experiment, so that batch effects were minimized. The specimen was naive CD4+ T cells from blood. This specimen's cell subset or site label, interpreted: true naive CD4+ T cells. This receptor was obtained from a man aged 25 to 40 with type 1 diabetes.

This receptor carries the CDR3 CAWRRGNTGELFF. The nucleotides are TGTGCCTGGAGACGGGGTAACACCGGGGAGCTGTTTTTT. The rearranged segments are TRBV30 and TRBJ2-2; the best D guess is TRBD2, with 5 bases matching. From cysteine to phenylalanine, the CDR3 is 13 amino acids long. The sequence is cut down to CDR3 DNA, 39 bases in frame from base 1. V and J lose 3 bases and 2 bases, and a span of 7 bases separates them. In the germline V gene (reference sequence), CDR1 corresponds to GTSNPN and CDR2 to SVGIG.